This T cell receptor beta chain was captured by sequencing in a study of blood T cell repertoires in COVID-19. In the study overall: Samples representing acute and convalescent COVID-19 were sourced from the United States, Italy and Spain. From T cells, B-cell-depleted T cells, or PBMCs came the material, which was cDNA or gDNA.

The CDR3 consists of 13 residues. Germline V lookup: CDR1 LNHDA, CDR2 SQIVND (reference sequence). V lost 5 bases, J lost 4 bases, and 5 bases stayed unmatched. Authors' methods: Estimation of nucleated cell counts relied on the amplification of reference gene primers. The method was immunoSEQ multiplex PCR; TCRdb's version includes in-frame clones alone and lacks a portion of them. The V and J calls and clone size are taken from that table; D and trimming were inferred from the DNA. The table has 130,000 to 150,000 clones, 75% to 90% seen once. The receptor was derived from a human donor in a cohort sampled during active COVID-19. What was sequenced was peripheral blood. The rearrangement links TRBV19 to TRBJ2-7; TRBD1 matches 7 bases. As DNA, the CDR3 is TGTGCCAGTAGTTCGACAGGGAATTACGAGCAGTACTTC. Translation gives CASSSTGNYEQYF.